The 10 T cell receptor beta chains listed next were all sequenced from one sample in a study of CD8+ T cells in alopecia areata (dated by TCRdb to 2017 to 2018). Libraries were constructed by the immunoSEQ multiplex PCR assay. To provide template for TCR sequencing, every sample had RNA extracted and reverse transcribed into cDNA. Entries here come from immuneACCESS through TCRdb and include only in-frame sequences with V and J called. Some clones fail to appear in such tables; in the studies checked, an unresolved V gene covers under half of the shortfall, and the cause of the remainder is unknown. The sample data list roughly 76,000 clones, and approximately 30% of these were observed just once. The top ten clonotypes cover about 15% of the sample. Explained via the paper, the time point label denotes: less than five weeks on oral tofacitinib. The treatment or condition label, as the study defines it: oral pan-JAK inhibitor, 5-10 mg twice daily.

The sequences come from CD8+ T cells sorted from blood, collected at week 4, from a patient treated with tofacitinib. The receptors originated from a human donor with alopecia areata.

This clone was detected a few times. The chain links TRBV27 to TRBJ2-1; 8 bases are a match to TRBD2. The CDR3 has 15 amino acids. V dropped 5 bases and J dropped 9; count of bases not matched to a gene: 12. From germline, CDR1 is MNHEY and CDR2 SMNVEV (reference sequence). The CDR3 region has the DNA TGTGCCAGCAGTCTCGTAAGCGGGAGCCTGGGTGAGCAGTTCTTC. This codes for CASSLVSGSLGEQFF.

The chain is built from TRBV5-1 and TRBJ2-7, with D possibly being TRBD1 (5 bases). The germline gives CDR1 SGHRS, CDR2 YFSETQ. This CDR3 is 16 amino acids long. Trimming shortened V by 0 bases and J by 0 bases, and 13 bases separated the two germline ends. CDR3 bases: TGCGCCAGCAGCTTGGTGCATGCGGACATCTCCTACGAGCAGTACTTC. Its protein product is CASSLVHADISYEQYF. The entire variable domain, with the rest obtained from reference TRBV5-1 and TRBJ2-7, is as follows: KAGVTQTPRYLIKTRGQQVTLSCSPISGHRSVSWYQQTPGQGLQFLFEYFSETQRNKGNFPGRFSGRQFSNSRSEMNVSTLELGDSALYLCASSLVHADISYEQYFGPGTRLTVT.

This clone was detected once. Here the CDR3 DNA reads TGCAGCGTTGCCGGGACAGGTTATCACGAGCAGTACTTC. This codes for CSVAGTGYHEQYF. The chain couples TRBV29-1 to TRBJ2-7, with 8 bases matching TRBD1. The V segment lost 4 bases and the J segment 5 bases; nucleotides outside the gene matches: 7. The CDR3 consists of 13 residues. Germline assignment: CDR1 SQVTM and CDR2 ANQGSEA.

This clone was seen at least ten times. The CDR3 sequence: CASSGAQNYGYTF. DNA for the CDR3: TGTGCCAGCAGCGGAGCCCAGAACTATGGCTACACCTTC. V and J are TRBV6-6 and TRBJ1-2; D remains unclear. The germline V gene encodes CDR1 MNHNY and CDR2 SVGAGI (reference sequence). The CDR3 runs to 13 residues. V dropped 6 bases and J dropped 2 bases, with 10 bases sitting between them.

The chain employs TRBV29-1 and TRBJ2-2, with 7 bases aligning to TRBD2. After removal of 7 bases from V and 4 bases from J, the junction contained 12 bases not matched to a gene. The CDR3 consists of 15 residues. Germline values: CDR1 SQVTM, CDR2 ANQGSEA. CDR3 DNA: TGCAGCGCCGGTGGGGCGGGAGTCGTCACCGGGGAGCTGTTTTTT. Protein: CSAGGAGVVTGELFF.

This rearrangement joins TRBV27 to TRBJ2-7; D possibly corresponds to TRBD2 (5 bases). Germline V gene lookup returns CDR1 MNHEY and CDR2 SMNVEV (reference sequence). Trimming removed 3 bases at V and 3 bases at J, with 9 bases between. This CDR3 comprises 13 residues. CDR3 nucleotides: TGTGCCAGCAGTTTTGGGGAGAACTACGAGCAGTACTTC. This codes for CASSFGENYEQYF.

The J gene is TRBJ2-3, the V gene TRBV23-1, with 11 bases aligning to TRBD2. TRBV23-1 is noted as an ORF with a role that remains uncertain. V dropped 6 bases and J dropped 0; count of bases not matched to a gene: 2. The length of the CDR3 is 15 residues. CDR3 DNA sequence: TGCGCCAGCAGAATAGCGGGAGGGAGCACAGATACGCAGTATTTT. Residues: CASRIAGGSTDTQYF.

The chain couples TRBV7-2 to TRBJ2-1; 9 bases are a match to TRBD2. The CDR3 length is 18 residues. The trim removed 1 base at V and 4 bases at J, leaving 11 bases unmatched. Per germline, CDR1 SGHTA and CDR2 FQGNSA. The CDR3 sequence is CASSLGPLAGWGYNEQFF. The CDR3 DNA reads as TGTGCCAGCAGCTTAGGACCGCTAGCGGGATGGGGGTACAATGAGCAGTTCTTC.

J is TRBJ2-5 and V is TRBV10-3, with D unresolved. Germline CDR1 ENHRY, CDR2 SYGVKD. This CDR3 comprises 13 residues. With 4 bases removed from V and 5 bases from J, the gap between germline ends came to 11 bases. CDR3 bases: TGTGCCATCAGTGCTCAGATTAGGGAGACCCAGTACTTC. Encoded protein: CAISAQIRETQYF.

This clone occurred a few times. In nucleotides, the CDR3 is TGCAGCGTTTCGTTGGGACAGGGGGTCCTAGCCAAAAACATTCAGTACTTC. It codes for CSVSLGQGVLAKNIQYF. The V and J genes are TRBV29-1 and TRBJ2-4; 11 bases map to TRBD1. This CDR3 comprises 17 residues. Trimming took 5 bases from V and 0 from J; bases not matched to a gene: 9. Germline CDR1 SQVTM, CDR2 ANQGSEA.